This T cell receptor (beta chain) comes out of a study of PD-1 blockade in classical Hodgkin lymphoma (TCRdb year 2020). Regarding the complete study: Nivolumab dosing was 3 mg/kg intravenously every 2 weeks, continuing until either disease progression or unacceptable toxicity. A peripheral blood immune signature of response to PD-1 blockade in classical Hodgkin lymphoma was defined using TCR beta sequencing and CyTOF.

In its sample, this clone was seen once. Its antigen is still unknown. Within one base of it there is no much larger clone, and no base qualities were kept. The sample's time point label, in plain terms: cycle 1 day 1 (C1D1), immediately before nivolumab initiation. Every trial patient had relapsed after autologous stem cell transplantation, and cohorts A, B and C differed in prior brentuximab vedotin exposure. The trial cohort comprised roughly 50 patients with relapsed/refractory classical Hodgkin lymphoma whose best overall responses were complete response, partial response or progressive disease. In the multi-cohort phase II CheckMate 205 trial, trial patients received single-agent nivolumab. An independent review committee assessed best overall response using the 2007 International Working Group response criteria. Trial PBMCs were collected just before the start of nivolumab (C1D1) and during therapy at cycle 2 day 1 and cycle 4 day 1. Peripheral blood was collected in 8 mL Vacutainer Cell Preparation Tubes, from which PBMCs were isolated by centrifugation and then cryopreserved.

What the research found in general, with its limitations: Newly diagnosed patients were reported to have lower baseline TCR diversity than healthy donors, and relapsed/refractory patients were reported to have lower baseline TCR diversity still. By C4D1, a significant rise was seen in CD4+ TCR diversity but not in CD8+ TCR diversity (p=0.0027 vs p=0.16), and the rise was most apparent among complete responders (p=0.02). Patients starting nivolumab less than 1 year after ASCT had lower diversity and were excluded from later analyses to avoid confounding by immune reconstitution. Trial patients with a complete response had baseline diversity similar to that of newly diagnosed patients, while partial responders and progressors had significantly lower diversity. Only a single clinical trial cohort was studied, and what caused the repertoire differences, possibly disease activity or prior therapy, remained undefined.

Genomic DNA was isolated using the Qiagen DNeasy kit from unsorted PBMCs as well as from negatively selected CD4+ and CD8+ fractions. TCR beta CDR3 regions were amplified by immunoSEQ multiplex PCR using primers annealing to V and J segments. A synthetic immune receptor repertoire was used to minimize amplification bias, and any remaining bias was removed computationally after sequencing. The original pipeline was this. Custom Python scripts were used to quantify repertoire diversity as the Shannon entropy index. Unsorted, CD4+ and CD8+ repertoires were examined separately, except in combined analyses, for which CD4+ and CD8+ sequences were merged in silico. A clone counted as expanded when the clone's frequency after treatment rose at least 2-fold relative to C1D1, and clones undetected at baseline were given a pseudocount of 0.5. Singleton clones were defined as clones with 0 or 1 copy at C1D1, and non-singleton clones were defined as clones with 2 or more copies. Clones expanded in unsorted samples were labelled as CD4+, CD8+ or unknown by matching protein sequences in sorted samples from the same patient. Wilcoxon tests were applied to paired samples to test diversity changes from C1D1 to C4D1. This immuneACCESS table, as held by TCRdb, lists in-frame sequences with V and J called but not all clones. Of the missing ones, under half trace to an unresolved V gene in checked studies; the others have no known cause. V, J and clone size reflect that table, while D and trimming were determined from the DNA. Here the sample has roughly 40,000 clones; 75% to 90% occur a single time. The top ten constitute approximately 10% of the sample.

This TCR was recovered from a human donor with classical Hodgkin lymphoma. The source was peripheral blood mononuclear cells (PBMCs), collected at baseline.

The bases are TGTGCCAGCAGCTTGCAACCGACTTATGGCTACACCTTC. It is translated as CASSLQPTYGYTF. The chain was built from TRBV5-6 and TRBJ1-2; no D segment can be confidently identified. The V and J ends are trimmed by 1 base and 5 bases, leaving 9 bases between them. The CDR1 and CDR2 encoded by the germline V gene are SGHDT and YYEEEE. The CDR3 sequence holds 13 residues, the cysteine and phenylalanine included. Of all the DNA, just the CDR3 is kept, 39 bases in frame from base 1.